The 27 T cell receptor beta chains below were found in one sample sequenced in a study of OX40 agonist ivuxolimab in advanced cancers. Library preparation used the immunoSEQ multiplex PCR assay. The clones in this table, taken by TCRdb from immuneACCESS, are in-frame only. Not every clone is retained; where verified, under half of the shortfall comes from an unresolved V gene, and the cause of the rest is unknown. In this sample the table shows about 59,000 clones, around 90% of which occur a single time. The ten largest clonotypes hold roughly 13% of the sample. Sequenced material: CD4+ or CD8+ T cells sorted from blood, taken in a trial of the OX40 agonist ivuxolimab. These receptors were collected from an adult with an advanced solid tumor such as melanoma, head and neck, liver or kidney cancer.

The CDR3 nucleotides are TGTGCCAGCAGTGACACCGTGTTGGATTCTAATGAGCAGTTCTTC. It specifies CASSDTVLDSNEQFF. The rearrangement joins TRBV6-4 to TRBJ2-1; D is uncertain. The V end was cut by 2 bases, the J end by 7 bases, with 15 bases between. The CDR3 consists of 15 residues. Looked up from germline, CDR1 is MRHNA and CDR2 is SNTAGT.

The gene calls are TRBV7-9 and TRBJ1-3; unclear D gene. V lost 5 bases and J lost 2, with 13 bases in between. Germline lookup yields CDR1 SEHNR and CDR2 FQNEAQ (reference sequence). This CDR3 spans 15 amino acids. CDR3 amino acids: CASSHTVQTGNTIYF. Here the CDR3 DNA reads TGTGCCAGCAGCCATACAGTACAAACTGGAAACACCATATATTTT.

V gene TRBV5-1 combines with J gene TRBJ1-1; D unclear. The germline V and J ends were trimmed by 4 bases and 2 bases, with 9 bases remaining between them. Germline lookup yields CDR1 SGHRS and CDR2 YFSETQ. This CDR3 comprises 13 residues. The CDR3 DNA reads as TGCGCCAGCAGCCCGGAGCCCAACACTGAAGCTTTCTTT. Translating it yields CASSPEPNTEAFF.

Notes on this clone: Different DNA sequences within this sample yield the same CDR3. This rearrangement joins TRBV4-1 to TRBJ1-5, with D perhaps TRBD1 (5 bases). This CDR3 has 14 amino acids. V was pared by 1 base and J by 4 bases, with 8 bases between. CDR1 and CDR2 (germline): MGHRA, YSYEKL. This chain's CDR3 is CASSQGQGNQPQHF. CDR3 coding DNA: TGCGCCAGCAGCCAAGGTCAGGGTAATCAGCCCCAGCATTTT.

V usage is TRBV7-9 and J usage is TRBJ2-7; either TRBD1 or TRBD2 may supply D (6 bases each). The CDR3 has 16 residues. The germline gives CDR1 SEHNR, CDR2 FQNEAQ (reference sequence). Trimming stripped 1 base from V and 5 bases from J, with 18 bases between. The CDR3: CASSLDWGALGDEQYF. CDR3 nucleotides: TGTGCCAGCAGCTTAGATTGGGGGGCCCTGGGGGACGAGCAGTACTTC.

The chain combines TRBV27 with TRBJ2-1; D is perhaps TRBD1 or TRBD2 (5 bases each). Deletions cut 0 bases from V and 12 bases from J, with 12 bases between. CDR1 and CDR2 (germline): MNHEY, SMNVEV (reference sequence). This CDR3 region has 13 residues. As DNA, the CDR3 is TGTGCCAGCAGTTTATCCCAGGGAGCATCGCAGTTCTTC. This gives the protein CASSLSQGASQFF.

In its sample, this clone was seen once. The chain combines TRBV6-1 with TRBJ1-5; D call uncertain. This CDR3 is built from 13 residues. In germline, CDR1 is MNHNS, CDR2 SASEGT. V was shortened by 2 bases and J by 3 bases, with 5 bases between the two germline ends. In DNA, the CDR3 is TGTGCCAGCAGTGAATCTCCCAATCAGCCCCAGCATTTT. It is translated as CASSESPNQPQHF.

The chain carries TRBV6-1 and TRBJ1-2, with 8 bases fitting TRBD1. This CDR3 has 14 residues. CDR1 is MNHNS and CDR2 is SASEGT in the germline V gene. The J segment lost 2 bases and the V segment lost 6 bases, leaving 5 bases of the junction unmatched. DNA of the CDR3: TGTGCCAGCAGCGCCGGACAGGGCAACTATGGCTACACCTTC. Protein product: CASSAGQGNYGYTF.

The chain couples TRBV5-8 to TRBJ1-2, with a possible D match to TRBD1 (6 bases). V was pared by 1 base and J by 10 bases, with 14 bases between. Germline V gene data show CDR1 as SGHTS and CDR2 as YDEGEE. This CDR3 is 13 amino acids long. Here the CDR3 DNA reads TGTGCCAGCAGCTTGCGGGCGGGGGGCGACTACACCTTC. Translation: CASSLRAGGDYTF.

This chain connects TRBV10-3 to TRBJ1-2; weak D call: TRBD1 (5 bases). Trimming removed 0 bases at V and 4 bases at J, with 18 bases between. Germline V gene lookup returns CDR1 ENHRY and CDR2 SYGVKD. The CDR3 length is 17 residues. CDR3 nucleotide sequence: TGTGCCATCAGTGAGTCCATGGGGCAGCTTCAAACCTATGGCTACACCTTC. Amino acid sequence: CAISESMGQLQTYGYTF.

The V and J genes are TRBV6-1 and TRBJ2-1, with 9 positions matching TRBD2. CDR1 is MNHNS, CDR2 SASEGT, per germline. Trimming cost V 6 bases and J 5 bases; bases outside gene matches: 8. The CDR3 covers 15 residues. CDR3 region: CASSPATSGHNEQFF. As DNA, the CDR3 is TGTGCCAGCAGCCCCGCGACTAGCGGCCACAATGAGCAGTTCTTC.

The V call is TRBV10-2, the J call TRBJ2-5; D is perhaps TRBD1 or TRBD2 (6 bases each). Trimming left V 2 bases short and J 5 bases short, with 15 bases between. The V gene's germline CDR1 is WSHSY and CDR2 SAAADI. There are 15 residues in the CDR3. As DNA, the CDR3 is TGCGCCAGCAGTGAGGGGGGGCATACCCCCGAGACCCAGTACTTC. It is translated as CASSEGGHTPETQYF.

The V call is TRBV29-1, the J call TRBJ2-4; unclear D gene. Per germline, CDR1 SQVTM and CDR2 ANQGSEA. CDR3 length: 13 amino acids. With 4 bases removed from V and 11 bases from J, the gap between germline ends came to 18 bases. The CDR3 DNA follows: TGCAGCGTTGTGTTGCAGGAACAAACATTTCAGTACTTC. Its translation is CSVVLQEQTFQYF.

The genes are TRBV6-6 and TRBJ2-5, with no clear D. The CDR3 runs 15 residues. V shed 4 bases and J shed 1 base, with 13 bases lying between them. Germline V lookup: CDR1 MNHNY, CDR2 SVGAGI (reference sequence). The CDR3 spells CASSLDHRAQETQYF. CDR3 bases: TGTGCCAGCAGTTTAGATCACCGCGCCCAAGAGACCCAGTACTTC.

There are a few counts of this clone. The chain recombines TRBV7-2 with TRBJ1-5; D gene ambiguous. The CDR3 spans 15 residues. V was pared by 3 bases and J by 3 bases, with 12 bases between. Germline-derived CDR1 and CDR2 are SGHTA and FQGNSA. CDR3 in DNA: TGTGCCAGCAGCTTGTGGGGATGGGACAATCAGCCCCAGCATTTT. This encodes CASSLWGWDNQPQHF. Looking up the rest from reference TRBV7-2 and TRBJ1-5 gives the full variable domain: GAGVSQSPSNKVTEKGKDVELRCDPISGHTALYWYRQSLGQGLEFLIYFQGNSAPDKSGLPSDRFSAERTGGSVSTLTIQRTQQEDSAVYLCASSLWGWDNQPQHFGDGTRLSIL.

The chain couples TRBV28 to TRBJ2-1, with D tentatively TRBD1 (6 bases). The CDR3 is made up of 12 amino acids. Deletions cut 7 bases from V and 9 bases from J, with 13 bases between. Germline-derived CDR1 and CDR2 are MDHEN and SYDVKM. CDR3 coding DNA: TGTGCCAGCACCGTGGGGGCAGGTGAGCAGTTCTTC. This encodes CASTVGAGEQFF.

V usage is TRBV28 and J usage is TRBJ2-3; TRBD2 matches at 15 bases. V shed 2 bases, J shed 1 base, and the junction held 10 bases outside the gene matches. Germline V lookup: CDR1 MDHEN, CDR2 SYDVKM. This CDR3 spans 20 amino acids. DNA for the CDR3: TGTGCCAGCAGTTTAGAGGCCGGACTAGCGGGAGGGTTTGGCACAGATACGCAGTATTTT. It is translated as CASSLEAGLAGGFGTDTQYF.

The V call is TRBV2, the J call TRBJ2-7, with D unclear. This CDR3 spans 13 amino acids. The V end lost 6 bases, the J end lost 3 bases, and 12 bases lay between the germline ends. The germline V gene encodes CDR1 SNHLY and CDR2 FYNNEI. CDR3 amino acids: CASRGPLGYEQYF. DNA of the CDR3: TGTGCCAGCAGGGGCCCTCTAGGCTACGAGCAGTACTTC.

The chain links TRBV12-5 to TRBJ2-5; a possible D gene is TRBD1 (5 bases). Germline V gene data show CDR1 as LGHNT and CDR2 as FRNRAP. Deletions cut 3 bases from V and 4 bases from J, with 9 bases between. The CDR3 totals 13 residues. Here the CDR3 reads CASGFQGAETQYF. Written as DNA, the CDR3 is TGTGCTAGTGGTTTTCAGGGCGCAGAGACCCAGTACTTC. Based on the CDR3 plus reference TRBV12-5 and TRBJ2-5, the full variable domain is DARVTQTPRHKVTEMGQEVTMRCQPILGHNTVFWYRQTMMQGLELLAYFRNRAPLDDSGMPKDRFSAEMPDATLATLKIQPSEPRDSAVYFCASGFQGAETQYFGPGTRLLVL.

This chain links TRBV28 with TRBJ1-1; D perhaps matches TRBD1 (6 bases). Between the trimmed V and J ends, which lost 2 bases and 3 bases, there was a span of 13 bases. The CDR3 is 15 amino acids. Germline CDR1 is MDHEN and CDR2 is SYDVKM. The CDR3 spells CASSLPSEGDTEAFF. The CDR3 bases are TGTGCCAGCAGTTTACCCTCCGAGGGGGACACTGAAGCTTTCTTT.

CDR3 sequence: CASSVQGGQPQHF. CDR3 bases: TGTGCCAGCAGCGTACAGGGGGGTCAGCCCCAGCATTTT. This chain connects TRBV9 to TRBJ1-5; the match to TRBD1 covers 7 bases. In germline, CDR1 is SGDLS, CDR2 YYNGEE. This CDR3 has 13 residues. J was trimmed by 6 bases and V by 1 base; bases with no gene match: 1.

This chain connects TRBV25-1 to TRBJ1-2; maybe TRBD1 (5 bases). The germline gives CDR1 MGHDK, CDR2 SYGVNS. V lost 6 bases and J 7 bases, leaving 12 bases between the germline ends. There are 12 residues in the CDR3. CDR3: CASSGTDGGYTF. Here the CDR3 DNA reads TGTGCCAGCAGCGGGACTGACGGTGGCTACACCTTC.

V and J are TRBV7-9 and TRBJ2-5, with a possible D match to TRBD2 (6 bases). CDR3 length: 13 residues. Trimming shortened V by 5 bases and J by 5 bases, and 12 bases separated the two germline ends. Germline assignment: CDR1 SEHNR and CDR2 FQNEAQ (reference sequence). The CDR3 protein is CASSDGGGETQYF. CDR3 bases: TGTGCCAGCAGCGACGGGGGAGGTGAGACCCAGTACTTC.

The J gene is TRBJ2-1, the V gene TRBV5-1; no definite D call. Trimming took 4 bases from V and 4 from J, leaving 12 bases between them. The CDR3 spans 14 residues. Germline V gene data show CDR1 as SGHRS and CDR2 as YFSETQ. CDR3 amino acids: CASSVARIYNEQFF. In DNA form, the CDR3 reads TGCGCCAGCAGCGTTGCCCGGATTTACAATGAGCAGTTCTTC.

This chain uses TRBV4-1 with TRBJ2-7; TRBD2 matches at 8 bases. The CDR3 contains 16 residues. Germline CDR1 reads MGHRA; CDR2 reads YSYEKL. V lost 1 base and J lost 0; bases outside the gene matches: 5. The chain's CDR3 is CASSQGSGSGSYEQYF. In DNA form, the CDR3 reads TGCGCCAGCAGCCAAGGAAGCGGGAGTGGCTCCTACGAGCAGTACTTC.

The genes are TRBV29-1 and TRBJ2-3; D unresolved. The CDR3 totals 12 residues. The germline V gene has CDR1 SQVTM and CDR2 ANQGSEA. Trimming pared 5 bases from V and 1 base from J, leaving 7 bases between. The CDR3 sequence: CSVYLGTDTQYF. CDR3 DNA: TGCAGCGTTTATCTCGGCACAGATACGCAGTATTTT.

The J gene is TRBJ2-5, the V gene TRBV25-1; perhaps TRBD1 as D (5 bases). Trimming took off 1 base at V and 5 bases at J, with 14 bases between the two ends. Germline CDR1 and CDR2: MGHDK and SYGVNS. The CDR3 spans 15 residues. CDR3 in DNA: TGTGCCAGCAGTGAATCTCAGGGTGGGCTGGAGACCCAGTACTTC. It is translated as CASSESQGGLETQYF. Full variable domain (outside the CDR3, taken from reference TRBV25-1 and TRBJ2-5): EADIYQTPRYLVIGTGKKITLECSQTMGHDKMYWYQQDPGMELHLIHYSYGVNSTEKGDLSSESTVSRIRTEHFPLTLESARPSHTSQYLCASSESQGGLETQYFGPGTRLLVL.